These T cell receptor beta chains were read from a single sample in a study of T cell changes during pregnancy in multiple sclerosis. The assay was immunoSEQ multiplex PCR, and TCRdb's table has in-frame clones only and misses some. In the table there are 30,000 to 35,000 clones, over 75% of which are singletons. This material consisted of CD8+ T cells from peripheral blood mononuclear cells, taken in the second trimester of pregnancy. These receptors were collected from a female donor with multiple sclerosis, enrolled in a pregnancy study. CDR3s include the opening cysteine and the closing phenylalanine or tryptophan. Fields, in order: CDR3 length, V gene, J gene, CDR3 protein.

>16|TRBV12-5|TRBJ1-4
CASGLVVGGTNEKLFF
>15|TRBV4-3|TRBJ1-2
CASSLNLQGGYGYTF
>17|TRBV28|TRBJ1-5
CASSFSAGAYSNQPQHF
>15|TRBV7-9|TRBJ2-7
CASSLDDRALDEQYF
>13|TRBV21-1|TRBJ1-5
CASSSGGLQPQHF
>14|TRBV9|TRBJ2-2
CASSWDRTTGELFF
>12|TRBV6-5|TRBJ2-7
CATSGENYEQYF
>15|TRBV4-3|TRBJ2-2
CASSQGTGKGGELFF
>14|TRBV7-9|TRBJ2-5
CASRYPSGQETQYF
>13|TRBV7-6|TRBJ2-1
CASSQTRDNEQFF
>16|TRBV7-9|TRBJ2-1
CASSPNMAGPNDEQFF
>13|TRBV7-3|TRBJ2-1
CASSTGLYNEQFF
>17|TRBV7-9|TRBJ2-5
CASSSLAEGEYQETQYF
>13|TRBV6-5|TRBJ1-2
CASSYLSVYGYTF
>14|TRBV11-2|TRBJ2-1
CASSLVSGYNEQFF
>17|TRBV18|TRBJ1-3
CASSPGSVLDISDTIYF
>15|TRBV10-3|TRBJ2-1
CAISEEAGAYNEQFF
>13|TRBV30|TRBJ2-1
CALTGGGYNEQFF
>18|TRBV7-9|TRBJ2-3
CASSSVTPVAGGTYTQYF
>14|TRBV7-7|TRBJ2-1
CASSLELKGAEQFF
>19|TRBV19|TRBJ1-1
CASSPLALTGDNMNTEAFF
>14|TRBV5-1|TRBJ2-5
CASSQGQGQGTQYF
>13|TRBV19|TRBJ2-7
CASSAGGAYEQYF
>14|TRBV14|TRBJ1-2
CASSGQGTNYGYTF
>15|TRBV4-3|TRBJ2-7
CASSQDAGTLFEQYF
>15|TRBV19|TRBJ2-7
CASSIASGFSYEQYF
>13|TRBV25-1|TRBJ2-3
CASSALFTDTQYF
>20|TRBV10-1|TRBJ2-7
CASSVPYRDYKPGASYEQYF
>14|TRBV7-9|TRBJ2-5
CASSEQGAQETQYF
>15|TRBV5-6|TRBJ1-1
CASSFSGQLNTEAFF
>15|TRBV5-5|TRBJ2-3
CASSLASGSADTQYF
>16|TRBV7-3|TRBJ2-1
CASSPAGTGTYNEQFF
>13|TRBV6-4|TRBJ2-1
CATSGQDYNEQFF
>13|TRBV27|TRBJ1-2
CASRNGQDYGYTF
>16|TRBV5-1|NA
CASSLDWETTPYEQYF
>11|TRBV11-2|TRBJ2-3
CASSPSVTQYF
>15|TRBV28|TRBJ2-2
CASSLRQGNTGELFF
>13|TRBV25-1|TRBJ1-2
CASSGTGFYGYTF
>15|TRBV4-3|TRBJ2-7
CASSQGSRGPYEQYF
>15|TRBV6-5|TRBJ1-1
CASMLTWGLSDEAFF